The next 4 T cell receptor beta chains were all read from a single sample in a study of blood T cell repertoires in COVID-19. Sequenced by immunoSEQ multiplex PCR; TCRdb stores in-frame clones only, minus some. Seen here are more than 80,000 clones, 75% to 90% observed once, and the top ten hold roughly 1.7%. The sequencing input was peripheral blood. Every receptor here comes from an older man with acute or convalescent COVID-19.

CDR3 residues: CASSPTNRQGPYGYTF. The CDR3 DNA is TGTGCCAGTAGTCCGACTAATAGACAGGGACCGTATGGCTACACCTTC. The chain joins TRBV19 to TRBJ1-2; 7 bases line up with TRBD1. Germline V lookup: CDR1 LNHDA, CDR2 SQIVND (reference sequence). This CDR3 has 16 residues. J lost 5 bases, V lost 5 bases, and 14 bases had no gene match.

V is TRBV19 and J is TRBJ2-7, with 10 bases matching TRBD1. CDR1 LNHDA and CDR2 SQIVND come from the germline V gene (reference sequence). CDR3 size: 15 residues. The junction had 8 bases not matched to a gene; V was cut back by 6 bases and J by 3 bases. The CDR3 loop is CASSSPRDRGYEQYF. The CDR3 coding sequence is TGTGCCAGTAGCTCCCCCCGGGACAGGGGCTACGAGCAGTACTTC.

This clone is a singleton in its sample. The chain couples TRBV5-8 to TRBJ1-2; D remains ambiguous. Deletions cut 0 bases from V and 6 bases from J, with 9 bases between. The CDR3 has 13 amino acids. Germline values: CDR1 SGHTS, CDR2 YDEGEE. CDR3 sequence: CASSLGLQHGYTF. The CDR3 coding sequence is TGTGCCAGCAGCTTGGGGCTACAGCATGGCTACACCTTC.

The rearrangement links TRBV5-1 to TRBJ2-1; 9 bases are shared with TRBD1. Germline V gene sequence: CDR1 SGHRS, CDR2 YFSETQ. Unmatched junction bases numbered 7, after V lost 4 bases and J lost 5 bases. The length of the CDR3 is 15 residues. CDR3 sequence: CASSPSGQGNNEQFF. The DNA for the CDR3 is TGCGCCAGCAGCCCCTCCGGACAGGGGAACAATGAGCAGTTCTTC.